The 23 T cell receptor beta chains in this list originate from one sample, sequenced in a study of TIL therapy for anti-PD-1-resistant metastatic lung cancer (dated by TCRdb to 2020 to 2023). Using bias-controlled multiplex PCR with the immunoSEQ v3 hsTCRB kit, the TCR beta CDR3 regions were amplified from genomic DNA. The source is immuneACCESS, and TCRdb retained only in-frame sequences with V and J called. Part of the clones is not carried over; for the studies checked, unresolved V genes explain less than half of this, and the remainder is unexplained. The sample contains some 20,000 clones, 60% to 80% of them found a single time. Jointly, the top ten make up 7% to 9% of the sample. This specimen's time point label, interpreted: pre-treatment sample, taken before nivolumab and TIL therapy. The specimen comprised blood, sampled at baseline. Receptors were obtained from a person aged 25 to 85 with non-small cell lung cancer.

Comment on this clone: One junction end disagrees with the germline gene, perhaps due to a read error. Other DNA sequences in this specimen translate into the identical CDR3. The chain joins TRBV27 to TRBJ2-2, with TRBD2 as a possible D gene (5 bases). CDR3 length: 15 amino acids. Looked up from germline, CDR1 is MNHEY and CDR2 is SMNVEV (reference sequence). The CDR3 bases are TGTGCCAGCAGTTTACTTCAGGACCGCACCGGGGAGCTATTTTTT. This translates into CASSLLQDRTGELFF.

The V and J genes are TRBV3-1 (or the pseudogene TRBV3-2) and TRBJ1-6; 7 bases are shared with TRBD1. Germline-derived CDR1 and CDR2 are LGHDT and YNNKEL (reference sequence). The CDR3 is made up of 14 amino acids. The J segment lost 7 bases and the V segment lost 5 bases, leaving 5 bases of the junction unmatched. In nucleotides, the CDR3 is TGTGCCAGCAGCTCGACAGGGTTAAATTCACCCCTCCACTTT. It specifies CASSSTGLNSPLHF.

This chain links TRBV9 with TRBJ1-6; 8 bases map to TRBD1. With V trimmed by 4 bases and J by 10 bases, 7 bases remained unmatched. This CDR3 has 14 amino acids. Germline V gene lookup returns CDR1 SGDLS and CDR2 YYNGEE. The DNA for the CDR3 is TGTGCCAGCAGCATGACAGGGGAAGGGTCACCCCTCCACTTT. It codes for CASSMTGEGSPLHF.

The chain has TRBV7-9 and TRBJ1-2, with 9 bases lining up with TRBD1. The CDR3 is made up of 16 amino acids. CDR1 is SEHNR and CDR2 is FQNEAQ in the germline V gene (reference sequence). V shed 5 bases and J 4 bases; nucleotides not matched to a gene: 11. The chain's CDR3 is CASSTTSGTGSYGYTF. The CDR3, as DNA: TGTGCCAGCAGCACGACATCCGGGACAGGGTCCTATGGCTACACCTTC.

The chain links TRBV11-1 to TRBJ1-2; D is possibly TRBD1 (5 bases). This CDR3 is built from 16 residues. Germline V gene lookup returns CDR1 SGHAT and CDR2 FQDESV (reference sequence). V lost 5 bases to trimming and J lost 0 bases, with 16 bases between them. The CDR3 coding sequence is TGTGCCAGCAGCGAGGCGGTGGGGGGATCTAACTATGGCTACACCTTC. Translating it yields CASSEAVGGSNYGYTF.

For the CDR3, the DNA is TGTGCCAGCAGCTTAGTGGCAGGTTTCACAAACACCATATATTTT. It is translated as CASSLVAGFTNTIYF. This chain links TRBV11-2 with TRBJ1-3; D unresolved. CDR1 is SGHAT, CDR2 FQNNGV, per germline. The CDR3 covers 15 residues. V dropped 1 base and J dropped 6 bases, with 13 bases sitting between them.

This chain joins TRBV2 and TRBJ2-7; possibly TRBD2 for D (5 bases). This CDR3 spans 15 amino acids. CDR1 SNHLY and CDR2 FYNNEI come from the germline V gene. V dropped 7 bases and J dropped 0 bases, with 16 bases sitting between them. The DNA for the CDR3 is TGTGCCAGCAACGGCCCCTCGGGGAGCTCCTACGAGCAGTACTTC. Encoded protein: CASNGPSGSSYEQYF.

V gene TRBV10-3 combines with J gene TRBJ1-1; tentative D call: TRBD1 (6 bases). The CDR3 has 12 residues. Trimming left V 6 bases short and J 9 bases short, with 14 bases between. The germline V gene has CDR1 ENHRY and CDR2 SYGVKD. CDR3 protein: CAISHREPQAFF. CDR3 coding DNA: TGTGCCATCAGCCACAGGGAGCCTCAAGCTTTCTTT.

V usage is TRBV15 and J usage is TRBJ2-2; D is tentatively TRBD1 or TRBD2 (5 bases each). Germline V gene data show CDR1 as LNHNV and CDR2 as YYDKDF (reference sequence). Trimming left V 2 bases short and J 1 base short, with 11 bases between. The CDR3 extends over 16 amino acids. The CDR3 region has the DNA TGTGCCACCAGCAGACCCGGGACCGGGAACACCGGGGAGCTGTTTTTT. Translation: CATSRPGTGNTGELFF.

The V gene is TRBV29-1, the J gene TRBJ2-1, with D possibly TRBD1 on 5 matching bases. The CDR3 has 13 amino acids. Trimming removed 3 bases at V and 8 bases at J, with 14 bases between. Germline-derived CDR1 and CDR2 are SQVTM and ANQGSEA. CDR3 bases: TGCAGCGTTGATCGAGGCAGGGTGGATGAGCAGTTCTTC. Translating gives CSVDRGRVDEQFF.

The CDR3 DNA reads as TGCGCCAGCAGCAGGACAGGGGATCAGCCCCAGCATTTT. The encoded protein is CASSRTGDQPQHF. The V gene is TRBV5-1, the J gene TRBJ1-5; 9 nucleotides agree with TRBD1. The V and J ends lost 4 bases and 5 bases, in that order; junction bases with no gene match: 1. The CDR3 loop spans 13 amino acids. CDR1 SGHRS and CDR2 YFSETQ come from the germline V gene. Full variable domain (missing parts from reference TRBV5-1 and TRBJ1-5): KAGVTQTPRYLIKTRGQQVTLSCSPISGHRSVSWYQQTPGQGLQFLFEYFSETQRNKGNFPGRFSGRQFSNSRSEMNVSTLELGDSALYLCASSRTGDQPQHFGDGTRLSIL.

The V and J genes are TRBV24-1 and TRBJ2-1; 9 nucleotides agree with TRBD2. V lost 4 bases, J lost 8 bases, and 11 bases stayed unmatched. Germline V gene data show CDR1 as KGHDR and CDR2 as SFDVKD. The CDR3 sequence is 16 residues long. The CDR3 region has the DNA TGTGCCACCAGTGACGCCTCGCGGGGGGGCCAGGATGAGCAGTTCTTC. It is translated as CATSDASRGGQDEQFF.

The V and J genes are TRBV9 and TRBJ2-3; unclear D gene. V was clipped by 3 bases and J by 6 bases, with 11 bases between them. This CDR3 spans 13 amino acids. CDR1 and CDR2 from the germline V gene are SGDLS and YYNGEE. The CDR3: CASSDNVEDTQYF. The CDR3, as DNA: TGTGCCAGCAGCGACAATGTCGAGGATACGCAGTATTTT. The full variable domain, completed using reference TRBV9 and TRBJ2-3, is DSGVTQTPKHLITATGQRVTLRCSPRSGDLSVYWYQQSLDQGLQFLIQYYNGEERAKGNILERFSAQQFPDLHSELNLSSLELGDSALYFCASSDNVEDTQYFGPGTRLTVL.

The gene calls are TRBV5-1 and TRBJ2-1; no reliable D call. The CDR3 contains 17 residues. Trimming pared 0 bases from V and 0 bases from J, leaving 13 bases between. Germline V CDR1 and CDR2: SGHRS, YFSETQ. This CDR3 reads CASSLGVGRSSYNEQFF. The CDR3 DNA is TGCGCCAGCAGCTTGGGGGTCGGCCGGAGCTCCTACAATGAGCAGTTCTTC.

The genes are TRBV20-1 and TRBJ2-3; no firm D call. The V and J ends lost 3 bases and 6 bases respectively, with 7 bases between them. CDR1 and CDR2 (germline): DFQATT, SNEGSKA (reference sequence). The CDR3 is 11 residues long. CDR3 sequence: CSARSLDTQYF. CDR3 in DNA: TGCAGTGCTAGGAGTCTGGATACGCAGTATTTT.

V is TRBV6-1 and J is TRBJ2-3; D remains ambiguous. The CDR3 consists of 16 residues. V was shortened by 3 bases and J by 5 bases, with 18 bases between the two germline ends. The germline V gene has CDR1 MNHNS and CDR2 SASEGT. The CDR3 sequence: CASSDRALGKRDTQYF. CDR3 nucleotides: TGTGCCAGCAGTGACCGTGCCCTCGGTAAGCGAGATACGCAGTATTTT.

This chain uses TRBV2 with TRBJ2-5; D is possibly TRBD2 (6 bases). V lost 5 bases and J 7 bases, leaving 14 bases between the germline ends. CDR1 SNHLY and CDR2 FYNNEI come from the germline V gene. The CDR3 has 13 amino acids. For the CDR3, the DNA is TGTGCCAGCAGTCCCGGGGGAGAAGCGACCCAGTACTTC. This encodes CASSPGGEATQYF. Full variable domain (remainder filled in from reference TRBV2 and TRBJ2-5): EPEVTQTPSHQVTQMGQEVILRCVPISNHLYFYWYRQILGQKVEFLVSFYNNEISEKSEIFDDQFSVERPDGSNFTLKIRSTKLEDSAMYFCASSPGGEATQYFGPGTRLLVL.

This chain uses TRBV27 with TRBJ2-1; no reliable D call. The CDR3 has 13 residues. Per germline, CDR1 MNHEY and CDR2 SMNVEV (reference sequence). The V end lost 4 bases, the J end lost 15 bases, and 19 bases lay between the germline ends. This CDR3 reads CASSSRSRESRFF. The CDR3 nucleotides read TGTGCCAGCAGTTCCCGCTCTCGCGAAAGTCGGTTCTTC.

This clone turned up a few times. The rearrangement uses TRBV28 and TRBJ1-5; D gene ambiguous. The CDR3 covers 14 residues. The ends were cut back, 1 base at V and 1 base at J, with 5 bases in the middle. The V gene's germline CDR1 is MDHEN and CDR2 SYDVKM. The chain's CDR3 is CASSLSGSNQPQHF. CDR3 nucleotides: TGTGCCAGCAGTTTATCGGGCAGCAATCAGCCCCAGCATTTT.

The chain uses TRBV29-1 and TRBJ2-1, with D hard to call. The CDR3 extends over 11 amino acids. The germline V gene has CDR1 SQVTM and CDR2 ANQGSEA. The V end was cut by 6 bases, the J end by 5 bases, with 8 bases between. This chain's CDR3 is CSVRPDNEQFF. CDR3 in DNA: TGCAGCGTCCGACCGGACAATGAGCAGTTCTTC.

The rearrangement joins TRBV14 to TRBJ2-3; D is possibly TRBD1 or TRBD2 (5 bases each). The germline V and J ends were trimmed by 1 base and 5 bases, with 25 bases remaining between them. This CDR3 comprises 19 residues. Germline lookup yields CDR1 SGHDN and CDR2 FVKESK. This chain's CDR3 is CASSQAPWSAGWDQDTQYF. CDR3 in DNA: TGTGCCAGCAGCCAAGCCCCTTGGTCAGCAGGGTGGGACCAAGATACGCAGTATTTT.

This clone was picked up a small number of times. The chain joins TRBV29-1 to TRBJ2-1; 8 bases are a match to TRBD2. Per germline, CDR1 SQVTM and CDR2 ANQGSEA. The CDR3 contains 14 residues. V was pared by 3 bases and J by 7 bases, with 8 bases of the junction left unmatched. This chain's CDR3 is CSVDAAGAGNEQFF. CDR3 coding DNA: TGCAGCGTTGATGCAGCGGGAGCGGGAAATGAGCAGTTCTTC.

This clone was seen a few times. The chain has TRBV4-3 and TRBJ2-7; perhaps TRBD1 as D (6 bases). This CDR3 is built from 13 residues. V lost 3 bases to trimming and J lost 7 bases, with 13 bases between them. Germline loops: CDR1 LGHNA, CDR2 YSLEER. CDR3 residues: CASSHLSDSEQYF. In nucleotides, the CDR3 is TGCGCCAGCAGCCACCTTTCGGACAGTGAGCAGTACTTC.